This TCR beta chain was captured by sequencing in a study of T cells after yellow fever vaccination. The overall study: Any fraction with a low cell number was prepared using SMART-Seq v4 Ultra Low Input.

Study-wide points: The secondary T-cell response peaked on day 5, not day 15, but was weaker. The presence of abundant clonotypes contaminating from the bulk population was possible in FACS-sorted repertoires.

MiXCR, applied by TCRdb to the 5' RACE reads, yields one record per CDR3 protein. Of about 99,000 distinct CDR3 sequences listed, approximately 5.5% are singletons. The CDR3 has 12 residues. Between the trimmed V and J ends, which lost 4 bases and 9 bases, there was a span of 13 bases. The germline V gene encodes CDR1 SGHDT and CDR2 YYEEEE. This clonotype was picked up a small number of times. Its target is unknown. This receptor was taken from a man aged 18 to 30 who received the YFV17D yellow fever vaccine. The chain couples TRBV5-6 to TRBJ2-5, with D possibly TRBD2 on 6 matching bases. The material sequenced was CD8+ T cells sorted from PBMCs, taken 10 days after the yellow fever booster vaccination. CDR3 amino acids: CASSAGYQAQYF. The CDR3 DNA is TGTGCCAGCAGCGCGGGGTACCAGGCCCAGTACTTC.